This T cell receptor beta chain was profiled in a study of blood T cells in healthy people across ages. Overall study findings and caveats: Getting older went along with TCR beta diversity per million T cells dropping roughly linearly. Strongly correlated with naive T cell percentage was TCR beta diversity.

About this clonotype itself: Its antigen is not identified.

Total RNA extracted from each sample amounted to at least 5 micrograms. A second about 7 to 11 cycle PCR used barcoded and J-beta primers. Per-sample output comprised a minimum of 2.5 million paired-end reads containing CDR3. TCRdb ran MiXCR on the 5' RACE reads and lists one entry per CDR3 protein. The data hold about a million distinct CDR3 sequences, with approximately 38% observed a single time. The CDR3 consists of 16 residues. Losses at the gene ends were 5 bases for V and 2 bases for J; bases not matched to a gene: 13. Germline CDR1 is DFQATT and CDR2 is SNEGSKA (reference sequence). The source is a man aged 18 to 29 in good health. The J gene is TRBJ2-3, the V gene TRBV20-1; 7 bases are a match to TRBD1. Sequencing was performed on blood. CDR3 DNA sequence: TGCAGTGCTTCAAACTCCGGGACAGAAATCACAGATACGCAGTATTTT. It specifies CSASNSGTEITDTQYF.